Included here is one T cell receptor beta chain sequence, with context. This entry belongs to a study of control samples from healthy donors and cancer patients. V lost 7 bases, J lost 5 bases, and 15 bases lay in between. The germline CDR1 and CDR2 sequences are LNHNV and YYDKDF (reference sequence). This CDR3 is 14 amino acids long. The data were produced by immunoSEQ multiplex PCR, yet TCRdb's version contains in-frame clones alone and is incomplete. The sample contains 120,000 or so clones, about 90% of which appear only once. The TCR comes from a man younger than 35 in good health. The rearrangement links TRBV15 to TRBJ2-1; no reliable D call. The sequenced sample was blood. CDR3 sequence reads: CATTSITGDNEQFF. The DNA for the CDR3 is TGTGCCACCACCTCTATCACTGGAGACAATGAGCAGTTCTTC.